Described below is a single T cell receptor beta chain sequence and its context. The junction had 12 bases not matched to a gene; V was cut back by 1 base and J by 7 bases. The CDR3 covers 17 residues. Germline values: CDR1 LGHDT, CDR2 YNNKEL (reference sequence). The protocol was immunoSEQ multiplex PCR, while the TCRdb copy is restricted to in-frame clones and leaves out a portion. The table has 150,000 to 200,000 clones, 88% seen once; the top ten hold about 8.4%. This sample is drawn from a study of blood T cell repertoires in COVID-19. Those who participated ranged in age from about 18 to 89 years and resided in some 24 US areas.

The chain combines TRBV3-1 (or the pseudogene TRBV3-2) with TRBJ2-1; 8 bases line up with TRBD2. Material for sequencing was PBMCs or T cells enriched from blood (not recorded which). The sequence was obtained from a woman aged 18 to 35 who had recovered from COVID-19. CDR3 sequence reads: CASSQGAGAGLRNEQFF. CDR3 in DNA: TGTGCCAGCAGCCAAGGAGCGGGAGCGGGTTTGAGAAATGAGCAGTTCTTC.